The 31 T cell receptor beta chains in this list originate from one sample, sequenced in a study of T cell responses to AZD1222 COVID-19 vaccine. The table came from immunoSEQ multiplex PCR; TCRdb's copy has only in-frame clones and leaves some out. The table includes over 150,000 clones, roughly 86% detected once. Sample: peripheral blood, taken on day 0 of AZD1222 vaccination. The source is an adult in good health.

The chain combines TRBV6-9 with TRBJ2-2, with 7 positions matching TRBD2. The ends lost 2 bases at V and 5 bases at J; junction bases unmatched: 8. CDR1 and CDR2 from the germline V gene are MNHGY and SVAAGI. CDR3 length: 16 residues. The CDR3 coding sequence is TGTGCCAGCAGTTATGAGGGGACTAAAATGACCGGGGAGCTGTTTTTT. Its protein product is CASSYEGTKMTGELFF.

The table lists this clone with a count of one. This chain uses TRBV27 with TRBJ1-4; D call uncertain. V was clipped by 8 bases and J by 7 bases, with 14 bases between them. Germline V gene sequence: CDR1 MNHEY, CDR2 SMNVEV (reference sequence). The CDR3 is 13 residues long. CDR3 bases: TGTGCCAGCCGCCTCAGACAAAGTGAAAAACTGTTTTTT. This gives the protein CASRLRQSEKLFF.

The V gene is TRBV20-1, the J gene TRBJ1-3, with no clear D. Germline V gene lookup returns CDR1 DFQATT and CDR2 SNEGSKA (reference sequence). The CDR3 extends over 14 amino acids. The V end was cut by 3 bases, the J end by 2 bases, with 11 bases between. The CDR3 DNA sequence: TGCAGTGCTAGTCGCGACGAGACTGGAAACACCATATATTTT. This gives the protein CSASRDETGNTIYF.

V and J are TRBV7-6 and TRBJ2-7; 8 bases are a match to TRBD2. The CDR3 runs 15 residues. Germline V gene data show CDR1 as SGHVS and CDR2 as FNYEAQ. The J segment lost 0 bases and the V segment lost 5 bases, leaving 6 bases of the junction unmatched. CDR3 nucleotide sequence: TGTGCCAGCAGCCTCCGGGGGGGAAGCTCCTACGAGCAGTACTTC. Encoded protein: CASSLRGGSSYEQYF.

The chain couples TRBV25-1 to TRBJ2-1; 8 nucleotides match TRBD1. Germline loops: CDR1 MGHDK, CDR2 SYGVNS. The length of the CDR3 is 15 residues. J was trimmed by 2 bases and V by 5 bases; bases with no gene match: 5. The CDR3 protein is CASSKLQGAYNEQFF. CDR3 in DNA: TGTGCCAGCAGTAAACTACAGGGGGCCTACAATGAGCAGTTCTTC.

This chain uses TRBV13 with TRBJ2-7, with TRBD1 as a possible D gene (6 bases). CDR3 length: 13 amino acids. Germline V lookup: CDR1 PRHDT, CDR2 FYEKMQ (reference sequence). Trimming shortened V by 5 bases and J by 6 bases, and 14 bases separated the two germline ends. In nucleotides, the CDR3 is TGTGCCAGCAGCGGGGGCAGGAGATCCGAGCAGTACTTC. This encodes CASSGGRRSEQYF.

The chain combines TRBV7-2 with TRBJ1-1; D gene unclear. V shed 3 bases and J shed 5 bases, with 10 bases lying between them. CDR1 is SGHTA, CDR2 FQGNSA, per germline. There are 13 residues in the CDR3. The CDR3 region has the DNA TGTGCCAGCAGCTTGGAGGCCAGGACTGAAGCTTTCTTT. Amino acid sequence: CASSLEARTEAFF.

The CDR3 DNA reads TGTGCCAGCAGCGACCCGGCAGAGACCCAGTACTTC. It specifies CASSDPAETQYF. This chain connects TRBV6-2 or TRBV6-3 to TRBJ2-5, with D uncertain. This CDR3 has 12 residues. The ends were cut back, 6 bases at V and 4 bases at J, with 9 bases in the middle. Germline CDR1 is MNHEY and CDR2 is SVGEGT.

This chain joins TRBV5-6 and TRBJ2-5; D remains ambiguous. Trimming shortened V by 0 bases and J by 2 bases, and 17 bases separated the two germline ends. Germline loops: CDR1 SGHDT, CDR2 YYEEEE. The CDR3 runs to 17 residues. The CDR3 loop reads CASSLVPLGSTQETQYF. The CDR3 coding sequence is TGTGCCAGCAGCTTGGTCCCGCTGGGTTCTACTCAAGAGACCCAGTACTTC. The full variable domain, its missing parts supplied by reference TRBV5-6 and TRBJ2-5, is DAGVTQSPTHLIKTRGQQVTLRCSPKSGHDTVSWYQQALGQGPQFIFQYYEEEERQRGNFPDRFSGHQFPNYSSELNVNALLLGDSALYLCASSLVPLGSTQETQYFGPGTRLLVL.

The count of this clone is one. The chain is built from TRBV27 and TRBJ1-6, with unresolved D. V gave up 6 bases and J gave up 0 bases, with 12 bases separating them. The CDR3 is 16 amino acids. Germline V lookup: CDR1 MNHEY, CDR2 SMNVEV (reference sequence). CDR3 amino acids: CASSPTASSYNSPLHF. As DNA, the CDR3 is TGTGCCAGCAGCCCGACGGCGAGCTCCTATAATTCACCCCTCCACTTT.

The chain links TRBV19 to TRBJ1-4; D is undetermined. Germline values: CDR1 LNHDA, CDR2 SQIVND (reference sequence). The CDR3 totals 16 residues. The V end lost 0 bases, the J end lost 8 bases, and 16 bases lay between the germline ends. CDR3 sequence: CASSIDWREREEKLFF. The CDR3 DNA is TGTGCCAGTAGTATAGATTGGAGGGAACGGGAAGAAAAACTGTTTTTT.

This clone was detected once. The CDR3 loop reads CASSPPRQGWTEAFF. The DNA of the CDR3 is TGTGCCAGCTCACCGCCTCGACAGGGATGGACTGAAGCTTTCTTT. V gene TRBV18 combines with J gene TRBJ1-1; the match to TRBD1 covers 7 bases. V lost 3 bases and J lost 5; bases outside the gene matches: 9. The CDR3 extends over 15 amino acids. Germline V CDR1 and CDR2: KGHSH, LQKENI.

CDR3 in amino acids: CASSVGGTSGASTDTQYF. CDR3 sequence (DNA): TGTGCCAGCAGCGTAGGTGGGACTAGCGGGGCAAGCACAGATACGCAGTATTTT. The chain links TRBV9 to TRBJ2-3; 13 bases match TRBD2. The CDR3 has 18 amino acids. With 0 bases clipped from V and 0 bases from J, the junction kept 4 bases outside the gene matches. Looked up from germline, CDR1 is SGDLS and CDR2 is YYNGEE.

The chain employs TRBV2 and TRBJ2-6; possibly TRBD2 for D (5 bases). The CDR3 length is 15 residues. The germline V gene encodes CDR1 SNHLY and CDR2 FYNNEI. V was pared by 4 bases and J by 2 bases, with 9 bases between. The CDR3 DNA reads TGTGCCAGCAGTGCCGAGAGGGCTGGGGCCAACGTCCTGACTTTC. Its protein is CASSAERAGANVLTF.

The V gene is TRBV4-2, the J gene TRBJ1-1, with TRBD1 as a possible D gene (5 bases). The length of the CDR3 is 13 residues. Germline V gene sequence: CDR1 LGHNA, CDR2 YNFKEQ. Trimming removed 2 bases at V and 11 bases at J, with 15 bases between. The CDR3 DNA sequence: TGTGCCAGCAGCCAACAACCCGGTTGGGGGGCTTTCTTT. It codes for CASSQQPGWGAFF.

V gene TRBV4-3 combines with J gene TRBJ1-2, with 9 bases that match TRBD1. This CDR3 has 17 amino acids. Germline CDR1 LGHNA, CDR2 YSLEER. V shed 0 bases and J 4 bases; nucleotides not matched to a gene: 9. The DNA of the CDR3 is TGCGCCAGCAGCCAAGAGGGGACAGGGCGGGATTCCTATGGCTACACCTTC. It encodes CASSQEGTGRDSYGYTF.

The chain employs TRBV19 and TRBJ2-3; 9 nucleotides align to TRBD2. The germline V gene has CDR1 LNHDA and CDR2 SQIVND (reference sequence). Trimming at V came to 5 bases and at J to 5 bases, leaving 8 bases not matched to a gene. This CDR3 comprises 15 residues. CDR3 sequence: CASSGKRGAGDTQYF. The CDR3 bases are TGTGCCAGTAGTGGGAAGCGGGGGGCGGGAGATACGCAGTATTTT.

This rearrangement joins TRBV27 to TRBJ2-3; D is uncertain. Trimming left V 6 bases short and J 4 bases short, with 20 bases between. CDR3 size: 16 residues. Per the germline V gene, CDR1 is MNHEY and CDR2 is SMNVEV (reference sequence). The CDR3 DNA reads as TGTGCCAGCAGGCGTGAGGCAAGGTTTCGCTCAGATACGCAGTATTTT. It translates to CASRREARFRSDTQYF.

The chain recombines TRBV2 with TRBJ1-3; D not resolved. From germline, CDR1 is SNHLY and CDR2 FYNNEI. The V end lost 6 bases, the J end lost 8 bases, and 8 bases lay between the germline ends. This CDR3 has 11 residues. CDR3 residues: CASRSSDTIYF. CDR3 DNA sequence: TGTGCCAGCAGGTCTTCCGACACCATATATTTT.

This chain joins TRBV6-5 and TRBJ2-7, with 10 bases lining up with TRBD1. The CDR3 has 15 amino acids. Trimming took 5 bases from V and 1 from J; bases not matched to a gene: 5. CDR1 and CDR2 (germline): MNHEY, SVGAGI. The CDR3 protein is CASSTGTGASYEQYF. DNA of the CDR3: TGTGCCAGCAGTACCGGGACAGGGGCATCCTACGAGCAGTACTTC.

The rearrangement links TRBV9 to TRBJ1-6; D possibly corresponds to TRBD1 (5 bases). Trimming pared 0 bases from V and 0 bases from J, leaving 10 bases between. Germline V CDR1 and CDR2: SGDLS, YYNGEE. This CDR3 contains 17 residues. In nucleotides, the CDR3 is TGTGCCAGCAGCGTAGGGGACCTGAGCTCCTATAATTCACCCCTCCACTTT. Protein: CASSVGDLSSYNSPLHF. Full variable domain (missing parts from reference TRBV9 and TRBJ1-6): DSGVTQTPKHLITATGQRVTLRCSPRSGDLSVYWYQQSLDQGLQFLIQYYNGEERAKGNILERFSAQQFPDLHSELNLSSLELGDSALYFCASSVGDLSSYNSPLHFGNGTRLTVT.

J is TRBJ1-4 and V is TRBV7-3; D ambiguous. The length of the CDR3 is 13 residues. Germline CDR1 is SGHTA and CDR2 is FQGTGA. Trimming removed 5 bases at V and 0 bases at J, with 4 bases between. In DNA, the CDR3 is TGTGCCAGCAGCGCCGCAACTAATGAAAAACTGTTTTTT. The encoded protein is CASSAATNEKLFF.

The genes are TRBV7-2 and TRBJ2-1, with TRBD2 as a possible D gene (5 bases). The length of the CDR3 is 16 residues. V shed 1 base and J shed 4 bases, with 14 bases lying between them. Germline V gene lookup returns CDR1 SGHTA and CDR2 FQGNSA. CDR3 bases: TGTGCCAGCAGCTTAGGACGCAGTGGGAGATACAATGAGCAGTTCTTC. Translation gives CASSLGRSGRYNEQFF.

With respect to this clone: The sample holds other DNA sequences that translate to the same CDR3. The gene calls are TRBV19 and TRBJ1-1; D is unclear. V was trimmed by 1 base and J by 4 bases, leaving 7 bases between them. The CDR3 is made up of 13 amino acids. Germline loops: CDR1 LNHDA, CDR2 SQIVND (reference sequence). Written as DNA, the CDR3 is TGTGCCAGTAGTATAGTTGTGAGCACTGAAGCTTTCTTT. This translates into CASSIVVSTEAFF.

This clone was observed once. This chain connects TRBV27 to TRBJ1-2; D might be TRBD1 (6 bases). This CDR3 has 12 amino acids. V was clipped by 7 bases and J by 4 bases, with 10 bases between them. The germline V gene encodes CDR1 MNHEY and CDR2 SMNVEV (reference sequence). CDR3 coding DNA: TGTGCCAGCAAGGGGGGGTCCTATGGCTACACCTTC. This encodes CASKGGSYGYTF.

This sequence joins TRBV9 and TRBJ1-5, with 8 bases lining up with TRBD1. Unmatched junction bases numbered 4, after V lost 3 bases and J lost 2 bases. Per the germline V gene, CDR1 is SGDLS and CDR2 is YYNGEE. This CDR3 is 15 amino acids long. The chain's CDR3 is CASSATGVRNQPQHF. The CDR3 DNA is TGTGCCAGCAGCGCGACAGGGGTACGCAATCAGCCCCAGCATTTT.

The V and J genes are TRBV28 and TRBJ1-4; possibly TRBD1 for D (6 bases). CDR1 MDHEN and CDR2 SYDVKM come from the germline V gene. This CDR3 has 18 residues. Trimming pared 1 base from V and 8 bases from J, leaving 23 bases between. The CDR3 DNA sequence: TGTGCCAGCAGTTTATTACAAACAGGGTATGAGCCGGGCGAAAAACTGTTTTTT. Translating gives CASSLLQTGYEPGEKLFF. The full variable domain, in which reference TRBV28 and TRBJ1-4 provide the parts outside the CDR3, is DVKVTQSSRYLVKRTGEKVFLECVQDMDHENMFWYRQDPGLGLRLIYFSYDVKMKEKGDIPEGYSVSREKKERFSLILESASTNQTSMYLCASSLLQTGYEPGEKLFFGSGTQLSVL.

The rearrangement joins TRBV19 to TRBJ1-4, with D unclear. Germline-derived CDR1 and CDR2 are LNHDA and SQIVND (reference sequence). The V and J ends lost 5 bases and 4 bases respectively, with 14 bases between them. The length of the CDR3 is 15 residues. CDR3 protein: CASSPFDTGNEKLFF. The CDR3 coding sequence is TGTGCCAGTAGTCCATTCGACACGGGTAATGAAAAACTGTTTTTT.

The chain joins TRBV6-1 to TRBJ1-1; 7 bases map to TRBD1. The CDR3 runs to 11 residues. Germline V gives CDR1 MNHNS, CDR2 SASEGT. V lost 1 base and J lost 10; bases outside the gene matches: 0. The CDR3 loop is CASSEEGAAFF. The CDR3, as DNA: TGTGCCAGCAGTGAAGAGGGGGCAGCTTTCTTT.

J is TRBJ2-7 and V is TRBV11-2; no definite D call. V lost 3 bases and J 0 bases, leaving 9 bases between the germline ends. The CDR3 is 14 residues long. Germline values: CDR1 SGHAT, CDR2 FQNNGV. Written as DNA, the CDR3 is TGTGCCAGCAGCTTCCCGGGCGGCTCCTACGAGCAGTACTTC. Its translation: CASSFPGGSYEQYF.

This clone was seen many times. The sample contains more than one DNA sequence encoding this CDR3. The chain carries TRBV28 and TRBJ2-7; D ambiguous. Per germline, CDR1 MDHEN and CDR2 SYDVKM. The CDR3 has 16 amino acids. Between the trimmed V and J ends, which lost 6 bases and 4 bases, there was a span of 22 bases. In DNA, the CDR3 is TGTGCCAGCAGCAAATTCCTGGGTGGGGTAGGGTACGAGCAGTACTTC. Amino acids: CASSKFLGGVGYEQYF.